The clone carrying this TCR beta chain was picked up a small number of times. Its specificity is not known. This record comes from a study of beta chain features in type 1 diabetes. In the study overall: Age, gender and cell yields were alike across patients and healthy donors. Overall study findings and caveats: Shortening of TCRB CDR3s, moderate but significant, appeared in all four CD4+ subsets of Type 1 diabetes patients.

V shed 2 bases and J 3 bases; nucleotides not matched to a gene: 3. Germline lookup yields CDR1 KGHSH and CDR2 LQKENI. The CDR3 covers 15 residues. Expressed TCRB transcripts got sequenced, as all isolated RNA was reverse transcribed. Produced via immunoSEQ multiplex PCR; TCRdb's table is partial and in-frame only. This repertoire shows over 90,000 clones, 25% to 35% found once; its top ten account for about 0.57%. This clonotype was obtained from a woman between 18 and 30 years old with type 1 diabetes. Material: central memory CD4+ T cells from blood. V usage is TRBV18 and J usage is TRBJ2-3, with 9 bases aligning to TRBD1. In DNA, the CDR3 is TGTGCCAGCTCACCAACGGGACAGGGAACAGATACGCAGTATTTT. The encoded protein is CASSPTGQGTDTQYF.